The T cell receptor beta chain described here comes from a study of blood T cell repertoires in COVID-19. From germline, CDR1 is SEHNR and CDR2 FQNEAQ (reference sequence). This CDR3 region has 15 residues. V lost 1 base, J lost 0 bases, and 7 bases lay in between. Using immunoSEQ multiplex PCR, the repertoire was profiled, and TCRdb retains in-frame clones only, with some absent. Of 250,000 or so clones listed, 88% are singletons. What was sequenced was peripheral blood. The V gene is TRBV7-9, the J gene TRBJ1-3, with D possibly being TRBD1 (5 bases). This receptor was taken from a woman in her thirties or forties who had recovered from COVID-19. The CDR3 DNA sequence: TGTGCCAGCAGCTTAGGCGGGGGCTCTGGAAACACCATATATTTT. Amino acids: CASSLGGGSGNTIYF.